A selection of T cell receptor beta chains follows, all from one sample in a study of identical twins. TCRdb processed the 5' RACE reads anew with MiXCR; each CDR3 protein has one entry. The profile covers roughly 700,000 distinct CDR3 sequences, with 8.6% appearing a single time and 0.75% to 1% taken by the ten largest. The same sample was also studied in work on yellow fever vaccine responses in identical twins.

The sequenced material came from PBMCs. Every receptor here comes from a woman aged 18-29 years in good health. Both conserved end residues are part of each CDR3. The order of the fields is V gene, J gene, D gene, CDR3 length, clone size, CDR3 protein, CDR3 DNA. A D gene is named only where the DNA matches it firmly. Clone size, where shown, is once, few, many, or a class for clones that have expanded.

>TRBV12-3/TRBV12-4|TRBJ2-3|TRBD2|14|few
CASRGLAGMDTQYF
TGTGCCAGCAGGGGACTAGCAGGGATGGATACGCAGTATTTT
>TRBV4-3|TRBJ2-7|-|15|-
CASSQYVGVSYEQYF
TGCGCCAGCAGCCAATACGTAGGAGTCTCCTACGAGCAGTACTTC
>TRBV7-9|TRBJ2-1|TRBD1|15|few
CASSLTGFAYNEQFF
TGTGCCAGCAGCTTGACAGGGTTCGCCTACAATGAGCAGTTCTTC
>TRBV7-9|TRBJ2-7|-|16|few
CASSRWSRGNTYEQYF
TGTGCCAGCAGCCGGTGGTCGCGGGGCAATACCTACGAGCAGTACTTC
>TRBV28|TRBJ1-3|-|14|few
CASRPLGIGNTIYF
TGTGCCAGCAGACCGCTGGGGATCGGAAACACCATATATTTT
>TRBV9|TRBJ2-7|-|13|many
CASSARSSYEQYF
TGTGCCAGCAGCGCGAGGAGCTCCTACGAGCAGTACTTC
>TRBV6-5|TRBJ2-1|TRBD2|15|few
CASSYGSGRADEQFF
TGTGCCAGCAGTTATGGTAGCGGGAGGGCCGATGAGCAGTTCTTC
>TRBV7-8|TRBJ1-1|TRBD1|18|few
CASSLRPGQGPMNTEAFF
TGTGCCAGCAGCTTAAGACCGGGACAGGGTCCCATGAACACTGAAGCTTTCTTT
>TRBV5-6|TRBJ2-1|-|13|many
CASSMDSPNEQFF
TGTGCCAGCAGCATGGACAGTCCGAATGAGCAGTTCTTC
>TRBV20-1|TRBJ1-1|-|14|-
CSAPEGKTNTEAFF
TGCAGTGCTCCCGAGGGGAAAACAAACACTGAAGCTTTCTTT
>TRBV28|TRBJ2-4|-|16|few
CASSLRRAGAKNIQYF
TGTGCCAGCAGTTTACGCAGGGCGGGGGCCAAAAACATTCAGTACTTC
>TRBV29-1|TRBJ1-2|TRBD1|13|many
CSVEGQGYGGYTF
TGCAGCGTTGAGGGACAGGGCTACGGTGGCTACACCTTC
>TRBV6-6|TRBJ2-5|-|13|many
CASSLQLQETQYF
TGTGCCAGCAGTTTACAGTTACAAGAGACCCAGTACTTC
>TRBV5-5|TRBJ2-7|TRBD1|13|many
CASSPRDSHEQYF
TGTGCCAGCAGCCCCCGGGACAGCCACGAGCAGTACTTC
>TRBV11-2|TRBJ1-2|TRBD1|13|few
CASSWDRIYGYTF
TGTGCCAGCAGCTGGGACAGAATCTATGGCTACACCTTC
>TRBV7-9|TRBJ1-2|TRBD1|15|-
CASSPDRAPNYGYTF
TGTGCCAGCAGCCCGGACAGGGCGCCTAACTATGGCTACACCTTC
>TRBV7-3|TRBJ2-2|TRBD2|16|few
CASSFSGGLNTGELFF
TGTGCCAGCAGCTTTAGCGGGGGCCTTAACACCGGGGAGCTGTTTTTT
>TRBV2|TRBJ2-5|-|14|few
CASSERRAGETQYF
TGTGCCAGCAGTGAAAGGAGGGCGGGAGAGACCCAGTACTTC
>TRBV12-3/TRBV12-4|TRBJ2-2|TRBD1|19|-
CTSSPNPSGTGVDTGELFF
TGTACCAGCAGCCCAAATCCGTCCGGGACAGGGGTAGACACCGGGGAGCTGTTTTTT
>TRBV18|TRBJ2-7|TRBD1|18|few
CASSPPPSVGTGGPATNF
TGTGCCAGCTCACCACCTCCTAGCGTGGGGACAGGGGGCCCAGCTACGAACTTC
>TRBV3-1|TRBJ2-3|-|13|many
CASSQEWVTSQYF
TGTGCCAGCAGCCAAGAATGGGTCACCTCCCAGTATTTT
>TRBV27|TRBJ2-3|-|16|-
CASRIEANLLTDTQYF
TGTGCCAGCAGGATTGAGGCTAACCTTCTCACAGATACGCAGTATTTT
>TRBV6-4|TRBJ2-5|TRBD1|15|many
CASSDGTGGQETQYF
TGTGCCAGCAGTGACGGGACAGGGGGCCAAGAGACCCAGTACTTC
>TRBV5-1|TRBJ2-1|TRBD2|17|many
CASSLVGGRPSYNEQFF
TGCGCCAGCAGCTTGGTTGGCGGGAGACCGTCCTACAATGAGCAGTTCTTC
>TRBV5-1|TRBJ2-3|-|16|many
CASSDQPAGGTDTQYF
TGCGCCAGCAGCGATCAGCCAGCTGGGGGCACAGATACGCAGTATTTT
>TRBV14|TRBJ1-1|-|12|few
CASSPPDTEAFF
TGTGCCAGCAGCCCGCCGGACACTGAAGCTTTCTTT
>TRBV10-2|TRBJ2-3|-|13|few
CASGDGGTDTQYF
TGCGCCAGCGGGGACGGGGGCACAGATACGCAGTATTTT
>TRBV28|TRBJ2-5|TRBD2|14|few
CASQGLEFLETQYF
TGTGCCAGCCAAGGACTAGAGTTTCTCGAGACCCAGTACTTC